The 10 T cell receptor beta chains presented below share a single source sample, sequenced in a study of blood T cell repertoires in COVID-19. The table came from immunoSEQ multiplex PCR; TCRdb's copy has only in-frame clones and leaves some out. The table lists 200,000 to 250,000 clones, around 90% of them singletons, with 0.95% to 1.5% in the top ten. Material for sequencing was peripheral blood. The receptor set was obtained from a man younger than 40 with acute or convalescent COVID-19.

The gene calls are TRBV28 and TRBJ2-1; D is ambiguous. V was pared by 3 bases and J by 7 bases, with 13 bases between. Germline V gene data show CDR1 as MDHEN and CDR2 as SYDVKM. CDR3 length equals 14 residues. The CDR3 bases are TGTGCCAGCAGTTTCATACTCTCGGTGAATGAGCAGTTCTTC. As protein: CASSFILSVNEQFF. Filled out from reference TRBV28 and TRBJ2-1, the complete variable domain reads DVKVTQSSRYLVKRTGEKVFLECVQDMDHENMFWYRQDPGLGLRLIYFSYDVKMKEKGDIPEGYSVSREKKERFSLILESASTNQTSMYLCASSFILSVNEQFFGPGTRLTVL.

This chain links TRBV19 with TRBJ1-5, with D possibly being TRBD1 (5 bases). The V end lost 5 bases, the J end lost 7 bases, and 12 bases lay between the germline ends. The CDR3 contains 13 residues. Looked up from germline, CDR1 is LNHDA and CDR2 is SQIVND (reference sequence). The CDR3 coding sequence is TGTGCCAGTAGTCCGCTCGGGGGACAGCCCCAGCATTTT. It translates to CASSPLGGQPQHF.

The chain combines TRBV7-2 with TRBJ2-7, with D perhaps matching TRBD1 (6 bases). The length of the CDR3 is 12 residues. CDR1 and CDR2 from the germline V gene are SGHTA and FQGNSA. V lost 8 bases to trimming and J lost 4 bases, with 12 bases between them. Here the CDR3 DNA reads TGTGCCAGCGTAGGGGGAGCGTACGAGCAGTACTTC. Translated: CASVGGAYEQYF. The full variable domain, rest sourced from reference TRBV7-2 and TRBJ2-7, is GAGVSQSPSNKVTEKGKDVELRCDPISGHTALYWYRQSLGQGLEFLIYFQGNSAPDKSGLPSDRFSAERTGGSVSTLTIQRTQQEDSAVYLCASVGGAYEQYFGPGTRLTVT.

The chain links TRBV19 to TRBJ1-2; 9 bases map to TRBD1. The germline V gene encodes CDR1 LNHDA and CDR2 SQIVND (reference sequence). CDR3 length: 16 residues. The ends lost 3 bases at V and 4 bases at J; junction bases unmatched: 9. As DNA, the CDR3 is TGTGCCAGTAGTATCGATCGACAGGGGGTACTCTATGGCTACACCTTC. Translation gives CASSIDRQGVLYGYTF.

The J gene is TRBJ1-2, the V gene TRBV5-1; D is perhaps TRBD1 (5 bases). The CDR3 has 15 residues. From germline, CDR1 is SGHRS and CDR2 YFSETQ. V was clipped by 0 bases and J by 0 bases, with 9 bases between them. In DNA form, the CDR3 reads TGCGCCAGCAGCTTGGCCCCAGGGACTAACTATGGCTACACCTTC. Translation gives CASSLAPGTNYGYTF.

V is TRBV4-1 and J is TRBJ1-2; 7 positions match TRBD1. V gave up 5 bases and J gave up 8 bases; unmatched junction bases: 14. Germline assignment: CDR1 MGHRA and CDR2 YSYEKL. CDR3 size: 15 residues. The CDR3 spells CASSLQGRAGGGYTF. The CDR3 nucleotides are TGCGCCAGCAGCTTACAAGGACGGGCAGGGGGAGGCTACACCTTC.

About this clone: The CDR3 ends on some other residue instead of the conserved phenylalanine or tryptophan, so this is likely a read error. The DNA is omitted, as the CDR3 cannot be located on it reliably, and the CDR3 follows TCRdb's listing. The chain links TRBV12-2 to TRBJ1-2. TRBV12-2 is classified as a pseudogene. Both ends counted, the CDR3 spans 10 residues. This chain's CDR3 is CASRLAPSPA.

This clone was seen just once. This chain connects TRBV6-5 to TRBJ1-1; the match to TRBD1 covers 10 bases. Germline assignment: CDR1 MNHEY and CDR2 SVGAGI. The CDR3 is 14 amino acids. J gave up 5 bases and V 6 bases, and 6 bases lay outside the gene matches. The CDR3 DNA sequence: TGTGCCAGCAGGCGGGACAGGGGTTATACTGAAGCTTTCTTT. It is translated as CASRRDRGYTEAFF.

The CDR3 here is CASSTPAQGGTNEKLFF. CDR3 sequence (DNA): TGTGCCAGTAGTACCCCCGCGCAGGGTGGGACTAATGAAAAACTGTTTTTT. V and J are TRBV19 and TRBJ1-4; a weak D match, TRBD1 (5 bases). Germline V gives CDR1 LNHDA, CDR2 SQIVND (reference sequence). CDR3 length: 17 amino acids. V lost 4 bases and J 2 bases, leaving 17 bases between the germline ends.

CDR3 in DNA: TGTGCCAGCAGTGGGAGCGGGGCCTCATCCCAAGAGACCCAGTACTTC. Translation: CASSGSGASSQETQYF. The chain joins TRBV2 to TRBJ2-5; 7 bases are shared with TRBD2. CDR1 is SNHLY, CDR2 FYNNEI, per germline. With 4 bases clipped from V and 1 base from J, the junction kept 9 bases outside the gene matches. CDR3 length: 16 amino acids.